This passage covers 22 T cell receptor beta chains from one sample sequenced in a study of T cells after yellow fever vaccination. TCRdb reprocessed the 5' RACE reads with MiXCR, giving one entry per CDR3 protein. The profile shows 300,000 or so distinct CDR3 sequences, roughly 8.7% of them singletons. Source: CD4+ T cells sorted from PBMCs, taken 5 days after the yellow fever booster vaccination. All receptors derive from a young man who received the YFV17D yellow fever vaccine.

This clonotype was counted at least ten times. The chain is built from TRBV7-3 and TRBJ2-1; 10 bases align to TRBD2. The germline gives CDR1 SGHTA, CDR2 FQGTGA. The CDR3 loop spans 12 amino acids. The V and J ends lost 5 bases and 10 bases, in that order; junction bases with no gene match: 2. For the CDR3, the DNA is TGTGCCAGCAGCCCGACTAGCGGGGAGCAGTTCTTC. Its protein is CASSPTSGEQFF.

This clonotype was detected ten times or more. This chain links TRBV4-3 with TRBJ1-2; D is perhaps TRBD1 (6 bases). The CDR3 extends over 16 amino acids. With 1 base removed from V and 0 bases from J, the gap between germline ends came to 12 bases. In germline, CDR1 is LGHNA, CDR2 YSLEER. The CDR3 loop is CASSQASGQTNYGYTF. For the CDR3, the DNA is TGCGCCAGCAGCCAAGCCTCTGGACAGACTAACTATGGCTACACCTTC.

The table lists this clonotype with a few counts. The chain has TRBV12-3 or TRBV12-4 and TRBJ1-6, with TRBD1 as a possible D gene (5 bases). V gave up 5 bases and J gave up 3 bases, with 8 bases separating them. CDR3 length equals 14 residues. CDR3 nucleotides: TGTGCCAGCAGTGGCAGGGACTATAATTCACCCCTCCACTTT. Encoded protein: CASSGRDYNSPLHF.

This chain links TRBV5-1 with TRBJ2-3; 7 bases align to TRBD1. This CDR3 comprises 16 residues. Germline CDR1 SGHRS, CDR2 YFSETQ. Trimming at V came to 0 bases and at J to 0 bases, leaving 4 bases not matched to a gene. The CDR3 sequence: CASSLGQGRSTDTQYF. DNA of the CDR3: TGCGCCAGCAGCTTGGGACAGGGAAGGAGCACAGATACGCAGTATTTT. The full variable domain, its missing parts supplied by reference TRBV5-1 and TRBJ2-3, is KAGVTQTPRYLIKTRGQQVTLSCSPISGHRSVSWYQQTPGQGLQFLFEYFSETQRNKGNFPGRFSGRQFSNSRSEMNVSTLELGDSALYLCASSLGQGRSTDTQYFGPGTRLTVL.

V and J are TRBV7-8 and TRBJ2-7, with D perhaps TRBD1 or TRBD2 (6 bases each). CDR3 length: 15 amino acids. Per the germline V gene, CDR1 is SGHVS and CDR2 is FQNEAQ. Trimming left V 3 bases short and J 6 bases short, with 18 bases between. Written as DNA, the CDR3 is TGTGCCAGCAGCTTGGGGGCGGGGATAGTGGGCGAGCAGTACTTC. Encoded protein: CASSLGAGIVGEQYF.

The chain carries TRBV5-6 and TRBJ2-5; 8 bases align to TRBD2. The junction had 7 bases not matched to a gene; V was cut back by 3 bases and J by 6 bases. There are 14 residues in the CDR3. The germline V gene encodes CDR1 SGHDT and CDR2 YYEEEE. CDR3 in DNA: TGTGCCAGCAGCTCCGGACTAGCCGCGCAGACCCAGTACTTC. This translates into CASSSGLAAQTQYF.

At least ten counts were recorded for this clonotype. Sequence at one end of the junction differs from germline and may be a read error. This chain uses TRBV7-9 with TRBJ2-4; D gene unclear. Germline V gives CDR1 SEHNR, CDR2 FQNEAQ (reference sequence). The CDR3 contains 11 residues. This CDR3 is CASSLEGLTFF. The CDR3 DNA reads TGTGCCAGCAGCTTAGAGGGTCTGACTTTCTTC.

V usage is TRBV7-9 and J usage is TRBJ1-4, with TRBD1 as a possible D gene (6 bases). V lost 3 bases and J lost 8, with 16 bases in between. Germline-derived CDR1 and CDR2 are SEHNR and FQNEAQ (reference sequence). The CDR3 is 15 residues long. CDR3 sequence: CASSFGDRTQEKLFF. The CDR3 nucleotides are TGTGCCAGCAGCTTTGGAGACAGGACCCAAGAAAAACTGTTTTTT.

This clonotype was seen a handful of times. The chain carries TRBV6-1 and TRBJ2-3; TRBD1 matches at 7 bases. CDR1 and CDR2 from the germline V gene are MNHNS and SASEGT. The CDR3 spans 15 residues. V lost 5 bases and J lost 0; bases outside the gene matches: 5. CDR3 region: CASSYGTVSTDTQYF. The CDR3 region has the DNA TGTGCCAGCAGTTATGGGACAGTCAGCACAGATACGCAGTATTTT.

The sample holds many counts of this clonotype. The chain employs TRBV6-5 and TRBJ2-3, with D uncertain. The CDR3 contains 15 residues. Germline values: CDR1 MNHEY, CDR2 SVGAGI. The ends were cut back, 4 bases at V and 6 bases at J, with 17 bases in the middle. CDR3 residues: CASSSPPVRADTQYF. The CDR3 DNA reads as TGTGCCAGCAGTTCTCCGCCGGTCCGCGCGGATACGCAGTATTTT.

This chain connects TRBV6-5 to TRBJ1-2; 7 positions match TRBD1. With 2 bases clipped from V and 5 bases from J, the junction kept 11 bases outside the gene matches. The CDR3 contains 16 residues. Germline V lookup: CDR1 MNHEY, CDR2 SVGAGI. The CDR3 is CASSYATGSRGYGYTF. In nucleotides, the CDR3 is TGTGCCAGCAGTTACGCGACAGGGTCGCGGGGTTATGGCTACACCTTC.

This chain connects TRBV4-3 to TRBJ2-7; the match to TRBD1 covers 9 bases. Per germline, CDR1 LGHNA and CDR2 YSLEER. The V gene end was trimmed by 5 bases and the J gene end by 3 bases; junction bases not matched to a gene: 8. The CDR3 totals 15 residues. The CDR3 sequence is CASSLSGTGNYEQYF. The DNA for the CDR3 is TGCGCCAGCAGCTTGTCCGGGACAGGGAACTACGAGCAGTACTTC.

This clonotype was counted a few times. The chain carries TRBV7-9 and TRBJ2-4, with TRBD1 identical over 8 bases. This CDR3 region has 14 residues. Germline CDR1 SEHNR, CDR2 FQNEAQ (reference sequence). V lost 4 bases and J lost 6; bases outside the gene matches: 5. This CDR3 is CASSSQGALNIQYF. The CDR3 nucleotides read TGTGCCAGCAGCTCTCAGGGGGCGTTAAACATTCAGTACTTC.

This clonotype was observed a few times. The CDR3 loop reads CASLSDSSYEQYF. The CDR3 DNA reads as TGCGCCAGCTTGTCAGATAGCTCCTACGAGCAGTACTTC. V usage is TRBV5-1 and J usage is TRBJ2-7; D is unclear. Germline V CDR1 and CDR2: SGHRS, YFSETQ. V shed 7 bases and J shed 0 bases, with 11 bases lying between them. The CDR3 contains 13 residues.

A few counts support this clonotype. This sequence joins TRBV7-9 and TRBJ2-5, with TRBD1 as a possible D gene (6 bases). Looked up from germline, CDR1 is SEHNR and CDR2 is FQNEAQ (reference sequence). This CDR3 spans 14 amino acids. V lost 5 bases and J lost 5, with 15 bases in between. CDR3 in amino acids: CASSVTQGTETQYF. The CDR3, as DNA: TGTGCCAGCAGCGTAACCCAGGGGACGGAGACCCAGTACTTC.

The CDR3 reads CASSLRGVADTQYF. The CDR3 coding sequence is TGTGCCAGCAGCCTTCGCGGGGTCGCAGATACGCAGTATTTT. V is TRBV14 and J is TRBJ2-3; D may be TRBD2 (6 bases). V lost 4 bases to trimming and J lost 4 bases, with 12 bases between them. In germline, CDR1 is SGHDN, CDR2 FVKESK. The CDR3 runs to 14 residues.

The gene calls are TRBV5-8 and TRBJ1-2; D is unresolved. CDR3 length equals 12 residues. The germline V gene has CDR1 SGHTS and CDR2 YDEGEE. Between the trimmed V and J ends, which lost 0 bases and 4 bases, there was a span of 4 bases. As DNA, the CDR3 is TGTGCCAGCAGCTTGGTCAGCTATGGCTACACCTTC. Amino acid sequence: CASSLVSYGYTF.

The rearrangement joins TRBV6-5 to TRBJ1-5; 9 positions agree with TRBD1. Germline CDR1 and CDR2: MNHEY and SVGAGI. This CDR3 region has 15 residues. Unmatched junction bases numbered 9, after V lost 6 bases and J lost 6 bases. Here the CDR3 reads CASRPTGGYSQPQHF. For the CDR3, the DNA is TGTGCCAGCAGACCGACAGGGGGGTATAGTCAGCCCCAGCATTTT.

This clonotype was found a few times. J is TRBJ2-3 and V is TRBV12-3 or TRBV12-4; 11 positions match TRBD2. The trim removed 5 bases at V and 6 bases at J, leaving 10 bases unmatched. The CDR3 consists of 16 residues. In nucleotides, the CDR3 is TGTGCCAGCAGTGACGAACTAGCGGGGGTACGGGATACGCAGTATTTT. Residues: CASSDELAGVRDTQYF.

The chain joins TRBV5-6 to TRBJ2-3; 9 bases line up with TRBD2. Germline trimming cut 4 bases from V and 5 bases from J; bases unmatched to any gene: 20. The CDR3 is made up of 19 amino acids. Germline V gives CDR1 SGHDT, CDR2 YYEEEE. The CDR3 reads CASSPLGSFSGGHQDTQYF. The CDR3 DNA is TGTGCCAGCAGCCCCCTTGGGAGTTTCAGCGGGGGGCATCAAGATACGCAGTATTTT.

This clonotype has ten or more counts. The J gene is TRBJ2-3, the V gene TRBV5-1; D remains unclear. This CDR3 has 17 residues. CDR1 and CDR2 (germline): SGHRS, YFSETQ. V shed 3 bases and J shed 6 bases, with 23 bases lying between them. In DNA, the CDR3 is TGCGCCAGCAGCTCCCAACCGGGTCCCCAAGTAGCTGATACGCAGTATTTT. Its protein is CASSSQPGPQVADTQYF.

This clonotype was detected a few times. The V call is TRBV6-2 or TRBV6-3, the J call TRBJ2-7; D unclear. This CDR3 region has 16 residues. V was clipped by 0 bases and J by 0 bases, with 12 bases between them. Germline assignment: CDR1 MNHEY and CDR2 SVGEGT. CDR3 protein: CASSYSPGRLSYEQYV. The CDR3 DNA reads TGTGCCAGCAGTTACTCCCCCGGGCGCCTCTCCTACGAGCAGTACGTC.